The 12 T cell receptor beta chains in this list originate from one sample, sequenced in a study of blood T cell repertoires in COVID-19. Data came from immunoSEQ multiplex PCR; TCRdb stores just in-frame clones and leaves some out. The table lists just over 250,000 clones, about 91% of them singletons, with about 2.5% in the top ten. Sequences were obtained from peripheral blood. These receptors were collected from a young adult with COVID-19, enrolled during active disease.

The genes are TRBV5-4 and TRBJ2-3; TRBD2 agrees at 7 bases. CDR3 length: 18 residues. CDR1 and CDR2 from the germline V gene are SGHNT and YYREEE (reference sequence). The V and J ends lost 0 bases and 2 bases, in that order; junction bases with no gene match: 12. The DNA of the CDR3 is TGTGCCAGCAGCTTGGAGGATGGGCGGGACTATTACACAGATACGCAGTATTTT. Amino acid sequence: CASSLEDGRDYYTDTQYF.

The chain couples TRBV27 to TRBJ2-7; 9 bases line up with TRBD1. CDR3 length: 16 residues. V dropped 6 bases and J dropped 3; count of bases not matched to a gene: 12. Germline V lookup: CDR1 MNHEY, CDR2 SMNVEV (reference sequence). The CDR3: CASRPLGQGIYYEQYF. CDR3 DNA sequence: TGTGCCAGCAGGCCCTTAGGACAGGGGATTTACTACGAGCAGTACTTC.

The chain carries TRBV3-1 (or the pseudogene TRBV3-2) and TRBJ2-1; 11 bases line up with TRBD2. Germline V gene data show CDR1 as LGHDT and CDR2 as YNNKEL (reference sequence). The CDR3 is 17 residues long. J was trimmed by 6 bases and V by 2 bases; bases with no gene match: 9. The CDR3 DNA reads TGTGCCAGCAGCCAACGGTTTGGGACTAGCGGCTTCAATGAGCAGTTCTTC. It encodes CASSQRFGTSGFNEQFF.

The gene calls are TRBV19 and TRBJ2-3; TRBD2 is a possible D gene (6 bases). This CDR3 region has 14 residues. V lost 3 bases and J lost 3, with 10 bases in between. Germline CDR1 and CDR2: LNHDA and SQIVND (reference sequence). In DNA, the CDR3 is TGTGCCAGTAGTATGGAGGGCTTAACAGATACGCAGTATTTT. This encodes CASSMEGLTDTQYF.

The chain employs TRBV3-1 (or the pseudogene TRBV3-2) and TRBJ2-7, with no clear D. The length of the CDR3 is 15 residues. The V end lost 0 bases, the J end lost 0 bases, and 9 bases lay between the germline ends. The germline V gene has CDR1 LGHDT and CDR2 YNNKEL (reference sequence). The CDR3 bases are TGTGCCAGCAGCCAAGAAAATATCAGCTCCTACGAGCAGTACTTC. It is translated as CASSQENISSYEQYF.

V and J are TRBV9 and TRBJ2-3, with D possibly TRBD2 on 5 matching bases. Trimming removed 0 bases from V and 0 bases from J, with 8 bases in between. The germline V gene has CDR1 SGDLS and CDR2 YYNGEE. CDR3 size: 15 residues. The CDR3 DNA reads TGTGCCAGCAGCGTAGAGGCGGGTAGCACAGATACGCAGTATTTT. Translated, it gives CASSVEAGSTDTQYF.

V and J are TRBV19 and TRBJ1-1; TRBD1 agrees at 8 bases. From germline, CDR1 is LNHDA and CDR2 SQIVND (reference sequence). The length of the CDR3 is 15 residues. J lost 3 bases, V lost 5 bases, and 8 bases had no gene match. CDR3 region: CASSEAHRGDTEAFF. Here the CDR3 DNA reads TGTGCCAGTAGTGAAGCCCACAGGGGGGACACTGAAGCTTTCTTT.

The V and J genes are TRBV5-1 and TRBJ1-6; TRBD1 is a possible D gene (6 bases). V was cut by 2 bases and J by 5 bases, with 8 bases left in between. The CDR3 length is 14 residues. CDR1 and CDR2 from the germline V gene are SGHRS and YFSETQ. This CDR3 reads CASSFRQDNSPLHF. In DNA form, the CDR3 reads TGCGCCAGCAGCTTTAGACAGGATAATTCACCCCTCCACTTT. Drawing the rest from reference TRBV5-1 and TRBJ1-6, the complete variable domain is KAGVTQTPRYLIKTRGQQVTLSCSPISGHRSVSWYQQTPGQGLQFLFEYFSETQRNKGNFPGRFSGRQFSNSRSEMNVSTLELGDSALYLCASSFRQDNSPLHFGNGTRLTVT.

The chain joins TRBV4-1 to TRBJ2-5, with D possibly TRBD1 on 5 matching bases. This CDR3 comprises 15 residues. V was shortened by 4 bases and J by 1 base, with 13 bases between the two germline ends. In germline, CDR1 is MGHRA, CDR2 YSYEKL. CDR3 nucleotides: TGCGCCAGCAGCCTCAGGGTAGATTTCCAAGAGACCCAGTACTTC. Translation: CASSLRVDFQETQYF.

Regarding this clone: At the DNA level, this CDR3 is encoded by other sequences in the same sample as well. V is TRBV5-1 and J is TRBJ2-1; 8 bases align to TRBD2. The CDR3 is made up of 16 amino acids. J gave up 0 bases and V 0 bases, and 2 bases lay outside the gene matches. Germline V lookup: CDR1 SGHRS, CDR2 YFSETQ. CDR3 region: CASSLGLASSYNEQFF. CDR3 coding DNA: TGCGCCAGCAGCTTGGGACTAGCGAGCTCCTACAATGAGCAGTTCTTC.

This clone was counted a few times. V is TRBV4-1 and J is TRBJ1-6, with TRBD1 identical over 7 bases. The germline CDR1 and CDR2 sequences are MGHRA and YSYEKL. Unmatched junction bases numbered 4, after V lost 4 bases and J lost 7 bases. This CDR3 comprises 14 residues. CDR3 nucleotides: TGCGCCAGCAGCCTCGACAGGGCCAATTCACCCCTCCACTTT. As protein: CASSLDRANSPLHF.

The chain employs TRBV5-4 and TRBJ1-2; possible D gene TRBD1, 5 bases. CDR3 length: 15 amino acids. The V gene's germline CDR1 is SGHNT and CDR2 YYREEE (reference sequence). Trimming took off 2 bases at V and 0 bases at J, with 11 bases between the two ends. CDR3: CASSLTGVPNYGYTF. CDR3 DNA: TGTGCCAGCAGCTTAACAGGAGTCCCTAACTATGGCTACACCTTC.